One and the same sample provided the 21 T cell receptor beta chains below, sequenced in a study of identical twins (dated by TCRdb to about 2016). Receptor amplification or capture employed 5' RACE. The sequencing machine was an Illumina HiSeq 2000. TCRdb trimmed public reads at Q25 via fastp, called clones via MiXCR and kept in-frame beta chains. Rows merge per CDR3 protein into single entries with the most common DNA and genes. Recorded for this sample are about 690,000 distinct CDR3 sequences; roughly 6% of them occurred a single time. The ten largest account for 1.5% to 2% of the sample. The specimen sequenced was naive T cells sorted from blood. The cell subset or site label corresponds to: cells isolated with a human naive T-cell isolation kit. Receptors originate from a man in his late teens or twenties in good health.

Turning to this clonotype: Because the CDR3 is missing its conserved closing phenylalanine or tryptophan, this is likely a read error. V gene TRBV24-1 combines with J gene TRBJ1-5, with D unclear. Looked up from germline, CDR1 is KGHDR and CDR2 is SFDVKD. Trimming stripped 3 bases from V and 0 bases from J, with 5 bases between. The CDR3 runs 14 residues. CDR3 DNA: TGTGCCACCAGTGATATATATAGCAATCAGCCCCAGCATTCT. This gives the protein CATSDIYSNQPQHS.

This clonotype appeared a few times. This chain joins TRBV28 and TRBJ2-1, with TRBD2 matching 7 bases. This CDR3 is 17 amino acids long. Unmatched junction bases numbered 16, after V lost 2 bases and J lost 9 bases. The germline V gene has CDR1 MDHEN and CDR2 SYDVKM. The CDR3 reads CASSLAFLGREKGEQFF. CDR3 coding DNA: TGTGCCAGCAGTTTAGCCTTTCTTGGGCGGGAGAAAGGTGAGCAGTTCTTC.

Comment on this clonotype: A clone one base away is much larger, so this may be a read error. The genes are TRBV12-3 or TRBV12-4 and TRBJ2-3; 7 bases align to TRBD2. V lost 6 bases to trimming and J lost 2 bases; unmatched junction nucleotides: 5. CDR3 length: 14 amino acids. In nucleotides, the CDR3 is TGTGCCAGCAGCCAGCGGGATTACACAGATACGCAGTATTTT. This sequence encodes CASSQRDYTDTQYF.

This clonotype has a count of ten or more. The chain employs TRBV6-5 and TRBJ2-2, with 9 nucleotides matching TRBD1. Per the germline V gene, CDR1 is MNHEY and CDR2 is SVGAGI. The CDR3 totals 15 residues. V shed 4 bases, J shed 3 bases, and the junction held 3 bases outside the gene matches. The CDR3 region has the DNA TGTGCCAGCAGTTTACAGGGGGCGGACACCGGGGAGCTGTTTTTT. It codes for CASSLQGADTGELFF.

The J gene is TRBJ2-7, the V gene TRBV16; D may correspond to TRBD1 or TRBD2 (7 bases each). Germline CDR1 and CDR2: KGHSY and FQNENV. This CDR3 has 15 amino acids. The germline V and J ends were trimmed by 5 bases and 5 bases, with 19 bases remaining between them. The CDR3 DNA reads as TGTGCCAGCAGCTCAGTACCGGGGAGGGGGCACGAGCAGTACTTC. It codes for CASSSVPGRGHEQYF. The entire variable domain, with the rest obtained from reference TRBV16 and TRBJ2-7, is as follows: GEEVAQTPKHLVRGEGQKAKLYCAPIKGHSYVFWYQQVLKNEFKFLISFQNENVFDETGMPKERFSAKCLPNSPCSLEIQATKLEDSAVYFCASSSVPGRGHEQYFGPGTRLTVT.

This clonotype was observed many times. The CDR3: CASRLFASSGPHNEQFF. CDR3 coding DNA: TGCGCCAGCAGATTGTTTGCCTCTAGCGGACCCCACAATGAGCAGTTCTTC. The chain carries TRBV5-1 and TRBJ2-1; the match to TRBD2 covers 7 bases. Germline assignment: CDR1 SGHRS and CDR2 YFSETQ. CDR3 length: 17 residues. J was trimmed by 5 bases and V by 5 bases; bases with no gene match: 16.

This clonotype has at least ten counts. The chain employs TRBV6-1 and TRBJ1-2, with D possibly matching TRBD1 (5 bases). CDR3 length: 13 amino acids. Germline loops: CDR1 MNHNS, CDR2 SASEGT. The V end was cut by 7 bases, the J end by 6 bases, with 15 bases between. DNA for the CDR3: TGTGCCAGCACCCAGGGAGGATTCGATGGCTACACCTTC. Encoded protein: CASTQGGFDGYTF.

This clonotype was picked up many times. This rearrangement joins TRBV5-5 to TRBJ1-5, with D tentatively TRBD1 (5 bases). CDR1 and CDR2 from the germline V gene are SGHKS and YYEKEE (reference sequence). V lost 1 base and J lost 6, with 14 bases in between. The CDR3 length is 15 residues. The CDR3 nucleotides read TGTGCCAGCAGCTTGAGTGACAGTATAATTCAGCCCCAGCATTTT. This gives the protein CASSLSDSIIQPQHF.

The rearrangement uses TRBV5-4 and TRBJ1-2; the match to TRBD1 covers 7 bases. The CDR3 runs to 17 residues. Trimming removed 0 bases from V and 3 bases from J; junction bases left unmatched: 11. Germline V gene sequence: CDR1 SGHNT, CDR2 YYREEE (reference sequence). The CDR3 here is CASSLVQGLRVDYGYTF. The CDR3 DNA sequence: TGTGCCAGCAGCTTGGTACAGGGGTTAAGAGTAGACTATGGCTACACCTTC.

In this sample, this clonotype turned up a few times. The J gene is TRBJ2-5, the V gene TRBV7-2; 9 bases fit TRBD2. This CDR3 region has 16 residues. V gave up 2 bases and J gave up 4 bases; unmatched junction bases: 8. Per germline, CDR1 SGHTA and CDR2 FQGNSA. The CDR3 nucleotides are TGTGCCAGCAGCTTATATAGCGGGAGCGCAGGAGAGACCCAGTACTTC. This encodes CASSLYSGSAGETQYF.

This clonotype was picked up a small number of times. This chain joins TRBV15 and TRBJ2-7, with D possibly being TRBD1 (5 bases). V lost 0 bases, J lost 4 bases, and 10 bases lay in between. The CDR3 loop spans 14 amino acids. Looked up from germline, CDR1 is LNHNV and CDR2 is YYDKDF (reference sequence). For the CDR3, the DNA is TGTGCCACCAGCAGAGAGGGGCGCCAGTACGAGCAGTACTTC. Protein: CATSREGRQYEQYF.

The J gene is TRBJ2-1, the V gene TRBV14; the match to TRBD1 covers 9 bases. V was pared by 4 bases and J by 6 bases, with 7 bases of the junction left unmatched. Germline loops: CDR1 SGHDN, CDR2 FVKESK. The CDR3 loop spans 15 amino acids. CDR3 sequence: CASSPRDRVPNEQFF. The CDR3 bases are TGTGCCAGCAGCCCGCGGGACAGGGTCCCCAATGAGCAGTTCTTC.

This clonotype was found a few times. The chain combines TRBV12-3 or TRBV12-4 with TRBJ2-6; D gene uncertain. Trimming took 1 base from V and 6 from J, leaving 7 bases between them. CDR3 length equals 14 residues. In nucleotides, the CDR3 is TGTGCCAGCAGTTTAGACGGATTGGCCAACGTCCTGACTTTC. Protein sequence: CASSLDGLANVLTF.

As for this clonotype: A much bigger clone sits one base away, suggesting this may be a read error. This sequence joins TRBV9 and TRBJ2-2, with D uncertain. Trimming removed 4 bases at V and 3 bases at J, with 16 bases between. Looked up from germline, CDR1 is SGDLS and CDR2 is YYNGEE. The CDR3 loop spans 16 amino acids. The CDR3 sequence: CASSQLIGEDTGELFF. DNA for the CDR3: TGTGCCAGCAGCCAGCTAATCGGTGAGGACACCGGGGAGCTGTTTTTT. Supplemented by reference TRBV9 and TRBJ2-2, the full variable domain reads DSGVTQTPKHLITATGQRVTLRCSPRSGDLSVYWYQQSLDQGLQFLIQYYNGEERAKGNILERFSAQQFPDLHSELNLSSLELGDSALYFCASSQLIGEDTGELFFGEGSRLTVL.

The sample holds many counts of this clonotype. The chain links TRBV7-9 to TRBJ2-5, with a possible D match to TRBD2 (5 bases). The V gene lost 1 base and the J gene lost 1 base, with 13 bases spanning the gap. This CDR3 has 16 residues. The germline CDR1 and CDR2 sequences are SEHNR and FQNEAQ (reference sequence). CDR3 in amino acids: CASSLGVAPGQETQYF. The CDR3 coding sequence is TGTGCCAGCAGCTTAGGGGTAGCGCCAGGCCAAGAGACCCAGTACTTC.

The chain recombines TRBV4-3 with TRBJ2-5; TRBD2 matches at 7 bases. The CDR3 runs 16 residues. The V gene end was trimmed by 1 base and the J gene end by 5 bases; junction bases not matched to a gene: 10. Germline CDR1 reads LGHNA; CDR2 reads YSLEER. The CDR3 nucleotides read TGCGCCAGCAGCCAAGTCGATGGGACTACGGGGGAGACCCAGTACTTC. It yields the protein CASSQVDGTTGETQYF.

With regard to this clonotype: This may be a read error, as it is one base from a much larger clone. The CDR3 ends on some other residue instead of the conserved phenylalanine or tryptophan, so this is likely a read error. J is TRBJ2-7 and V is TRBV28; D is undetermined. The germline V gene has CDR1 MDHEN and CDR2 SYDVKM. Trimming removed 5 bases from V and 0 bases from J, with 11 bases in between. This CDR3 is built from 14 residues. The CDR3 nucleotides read TGTGCCAGCAGTGAATCCGGCAGCTCCTACGAGCAGTACTCC. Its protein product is CASSESGSSYEQYS.

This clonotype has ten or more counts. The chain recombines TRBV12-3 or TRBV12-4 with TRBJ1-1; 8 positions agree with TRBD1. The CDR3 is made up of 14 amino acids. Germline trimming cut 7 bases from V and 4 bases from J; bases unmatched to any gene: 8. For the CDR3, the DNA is TGTGCCAGCACCTCCGGACAGGGCGGCACTGAAGCTTTCTTT. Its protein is CASTSGQGGTEAFF.

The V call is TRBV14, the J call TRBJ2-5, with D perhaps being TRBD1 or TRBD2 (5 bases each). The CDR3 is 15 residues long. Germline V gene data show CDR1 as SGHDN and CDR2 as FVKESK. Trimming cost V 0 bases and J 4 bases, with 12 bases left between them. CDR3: CASSQDPGRSETQYF. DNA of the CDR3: TGTGCCAGCAGCCAAGACCCGGGGCGTTCAGAGACCCAGTACTTC.

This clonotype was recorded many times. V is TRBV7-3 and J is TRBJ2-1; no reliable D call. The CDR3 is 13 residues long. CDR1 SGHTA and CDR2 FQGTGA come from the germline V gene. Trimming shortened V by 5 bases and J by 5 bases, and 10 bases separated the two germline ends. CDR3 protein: CASSEHYDNEQFF. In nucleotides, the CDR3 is TGTGCCAGCAGCGAGCACTACGACAATGAGCAGTTCTTC.

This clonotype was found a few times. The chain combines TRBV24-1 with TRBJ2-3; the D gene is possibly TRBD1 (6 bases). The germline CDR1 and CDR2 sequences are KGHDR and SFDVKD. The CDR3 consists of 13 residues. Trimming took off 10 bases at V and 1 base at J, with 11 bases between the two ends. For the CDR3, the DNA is TGTGCCACAACTGACAGGCGCACAGATACGCAGTATTTT. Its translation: CATTDRRTDTQYF.